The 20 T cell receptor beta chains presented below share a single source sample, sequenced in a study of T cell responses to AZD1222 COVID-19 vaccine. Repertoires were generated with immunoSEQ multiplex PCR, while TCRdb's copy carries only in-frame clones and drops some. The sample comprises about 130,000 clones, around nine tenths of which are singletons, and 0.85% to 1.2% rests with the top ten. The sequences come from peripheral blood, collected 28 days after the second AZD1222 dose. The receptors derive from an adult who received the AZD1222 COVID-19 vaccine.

For the CDR3, the DNA is TGTGCCAGTAGTTCAACAGGGACAACTAACTATGGCTACACCTTC. Translation: CASSSTGTTNYGYTF. The V and J genes are TRBV19 and TRBJ1-2, with D possibly being TRBD1 (6 bases). The CDR3 contains 15 residues. The germline V gene has CDR1 LNHDA and CDR2 SQIVND (reference sequence). Trimming took off 5 bases at V and 0 bases at J, with 13 bases between the two ends.

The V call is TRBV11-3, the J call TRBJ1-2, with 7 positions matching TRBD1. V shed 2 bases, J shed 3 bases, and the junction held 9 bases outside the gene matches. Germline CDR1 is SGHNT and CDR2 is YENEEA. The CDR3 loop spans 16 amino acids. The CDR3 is CASSLLDPTGDYGYTF. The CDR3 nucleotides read TGTGCCAGCAGCTTACTTGACCCTACAGGGGACTATGGCTACACCTTC. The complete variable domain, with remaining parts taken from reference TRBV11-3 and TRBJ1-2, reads EAGVVQSPRYKIIEKKQPVAFWCNPISGHNTLYWYLQNLGQGPELLIRYENEEAVDDSQLPKDRFSAERLKGVDSTLKIQPAELGDSAVYLCASSLLDPTGDYGYTFGSGTRLTVV.

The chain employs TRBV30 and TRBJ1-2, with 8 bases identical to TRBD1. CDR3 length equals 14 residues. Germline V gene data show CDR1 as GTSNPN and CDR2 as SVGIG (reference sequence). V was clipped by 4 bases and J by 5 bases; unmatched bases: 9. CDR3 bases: TGTGCCTGGAACAGGGCAGGGGGCCATTATGGCTACACCTTC. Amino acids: CAWNRAGGHYGYTF. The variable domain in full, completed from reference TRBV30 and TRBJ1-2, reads SQTIHQWPATLVQPVGSPLSLECTVEGTSNPNLYWYRQAAGRGLQLLFYSVGIGQISSEVPQNLSASRPQDRQFILSSKKLLLSDSGFYLCAWNRAGGHYGYTFGSGTRLTVV.

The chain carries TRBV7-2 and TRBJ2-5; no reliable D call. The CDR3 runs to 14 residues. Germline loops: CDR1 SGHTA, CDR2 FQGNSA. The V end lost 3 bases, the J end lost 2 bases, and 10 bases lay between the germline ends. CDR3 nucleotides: TGTGCCAGCAGCTTTAAGAGCCAGCAAGAGACCCAGTACTTC. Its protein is CASSFKSQQETQYF.

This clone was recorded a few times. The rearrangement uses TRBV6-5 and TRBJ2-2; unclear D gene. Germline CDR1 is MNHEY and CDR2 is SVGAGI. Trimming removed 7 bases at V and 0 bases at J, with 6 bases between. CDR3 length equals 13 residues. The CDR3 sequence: CASTSSNTGELFF. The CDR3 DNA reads TGTGCCAGCACCAGCTCGAACACCGGGGAGCTGTTTTTT.

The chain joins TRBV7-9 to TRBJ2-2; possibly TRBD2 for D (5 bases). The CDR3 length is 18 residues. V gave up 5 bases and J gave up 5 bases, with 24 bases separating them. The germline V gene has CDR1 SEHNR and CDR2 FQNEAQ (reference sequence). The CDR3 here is CASSDPSRAASGTGELFF. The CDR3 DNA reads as TGTGCCAGCAGCGACCCCTCAAGAGCGGCCAGCGGTACCGGGGAGCTGTTTTTT.

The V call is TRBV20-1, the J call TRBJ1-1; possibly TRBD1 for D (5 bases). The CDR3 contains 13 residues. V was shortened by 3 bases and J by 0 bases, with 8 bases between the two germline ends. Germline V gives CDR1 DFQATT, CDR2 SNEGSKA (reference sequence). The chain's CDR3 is CSASAGMNTEAFF. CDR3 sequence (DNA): TGCAGTGCTAGTGCAGGGATGAACACTGAAGCTTTCTTT.

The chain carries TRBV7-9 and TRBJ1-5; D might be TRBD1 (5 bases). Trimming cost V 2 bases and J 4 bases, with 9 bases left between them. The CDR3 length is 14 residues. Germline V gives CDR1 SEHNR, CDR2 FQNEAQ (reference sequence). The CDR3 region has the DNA TGTGCCAGCAGCTTATCGAGGGGAAATCAGCCCCAGCATTTT. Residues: CASSLSRGNQPQHF.

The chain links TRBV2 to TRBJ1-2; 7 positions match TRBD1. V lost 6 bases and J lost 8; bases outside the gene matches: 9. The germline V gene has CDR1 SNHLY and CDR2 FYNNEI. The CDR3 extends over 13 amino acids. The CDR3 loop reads CASRDRDRGGYTF. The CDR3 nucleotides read TGTGCCAGCAGGGACCGGGACAGAGGCGGCTACACCTTC.

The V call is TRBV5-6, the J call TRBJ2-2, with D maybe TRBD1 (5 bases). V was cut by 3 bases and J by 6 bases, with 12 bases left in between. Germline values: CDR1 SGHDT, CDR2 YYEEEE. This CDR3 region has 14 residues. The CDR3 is CASSWGPPPGELFF. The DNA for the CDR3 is TGTGCCAGCAGCTGGGGCCCGCCACCCGGGGAGCTGTTTTTT.

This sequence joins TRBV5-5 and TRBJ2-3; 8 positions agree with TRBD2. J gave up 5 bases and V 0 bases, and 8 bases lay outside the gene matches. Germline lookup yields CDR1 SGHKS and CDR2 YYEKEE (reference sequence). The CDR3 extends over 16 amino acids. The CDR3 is CASSLETGGQVDTQYF. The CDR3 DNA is TGTGCCAGCAGCTTGGAGACGGGGGGGCAGGTAGATACGCAGTATTTT.

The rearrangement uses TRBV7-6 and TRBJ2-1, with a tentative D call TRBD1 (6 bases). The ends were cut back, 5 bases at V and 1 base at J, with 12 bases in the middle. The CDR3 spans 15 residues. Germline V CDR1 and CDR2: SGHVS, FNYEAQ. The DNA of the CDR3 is TGTGCCAGCAGCATCGACCAGGGGTCCTACAATGAGCAGTTCTTC. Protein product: CASSIDQGSYNEQFF.

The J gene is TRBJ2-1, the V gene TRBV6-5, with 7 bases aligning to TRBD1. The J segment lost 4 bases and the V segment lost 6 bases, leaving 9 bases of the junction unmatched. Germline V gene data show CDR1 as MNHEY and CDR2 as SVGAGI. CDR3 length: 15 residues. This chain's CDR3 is CASSPIGQEYNEQFF. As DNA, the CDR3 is TGTGCCAGCAGCCCAATAGGACAGGAGTACAATGAGCAGTTCTTC.

The CDR3 DNA sequence: TGTGCCAGCAGCCAATTATTCGGGGGAAGTCAGCCCCAGCATTTT. Its translation: CASSQLFGGSQPQHF. The rearrangement uses TRBV3-1 (or the pseudogene TRBV3-2) and TRBJ1-5; a weak D match, TRBD1 (5 bases). The ends were cut back, 2 bases at V and 6 bases at J, with 14 bases in the middle. Germline-derived CDR1 and CDR2 are LGHDT and YNNKEL (reference sequence). CDR3 length: 15 residues.

The CDR3 protein is CASSDPREAGGRETQYF. CDR3 coding DNA: TGTGCCAGCAGTGACCCCCGGGAGGCGGGGGGGCGCGAGACCCAGTACTTC. The rearrangement uses TRBV6-1 and TRBJ2-5; 9 bases are a match to TRBD2. Germline CDR1 and CDR2: MNHNS and SASEGT. This CDR3 region has 17 residues. The junction had 13 bases not matched to a gene; V was cut back by 3 bases and J by 5 bases.

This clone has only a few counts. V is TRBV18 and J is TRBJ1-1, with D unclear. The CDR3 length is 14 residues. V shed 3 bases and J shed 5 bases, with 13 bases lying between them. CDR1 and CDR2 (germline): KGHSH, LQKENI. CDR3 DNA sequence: TGTGCCAGCTCACCTGGAGGCAGCTTTACTGAAGCTTTCTTT. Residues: CASSPGGSFTEAFF.

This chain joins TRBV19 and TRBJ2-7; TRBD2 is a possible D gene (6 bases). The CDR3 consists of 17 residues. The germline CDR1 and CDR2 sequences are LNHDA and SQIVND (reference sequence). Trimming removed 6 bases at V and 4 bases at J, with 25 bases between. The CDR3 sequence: CASRVFSPRRRGYEQYF. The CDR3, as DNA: TGTGCCAGTAGAGTATTTTCCCCGAGGCGGAGGGGTTACGAGCAGTACTTC. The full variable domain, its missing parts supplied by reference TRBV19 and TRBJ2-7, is DGGITQSPKYLFRKEGQNVTLSCEQNLNHDAMYWYRQDPGQGLRLIYYSQIVNDFQKGDIAEGYSVSREKKESFPLTVTSAQKNPTAFYLCASRVFSPRRRGYEQYFGPGTRLTVT.

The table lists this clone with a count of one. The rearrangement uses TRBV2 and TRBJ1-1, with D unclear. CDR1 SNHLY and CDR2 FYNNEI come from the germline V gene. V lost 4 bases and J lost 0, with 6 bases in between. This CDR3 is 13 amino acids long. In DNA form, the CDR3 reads TGTGCCAGCAGTGTGGGATTGAACACTGAAGCTTTCTTT. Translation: CASSVGLNTEAFF.

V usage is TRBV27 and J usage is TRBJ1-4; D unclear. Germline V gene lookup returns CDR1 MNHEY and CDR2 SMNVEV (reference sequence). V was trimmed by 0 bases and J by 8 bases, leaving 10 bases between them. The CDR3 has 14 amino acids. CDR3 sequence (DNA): TGTGCCAGCAGTTTATCCGGTGGGGTGGAAAAACTGTTTTTT. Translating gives CASSLSGGVEKLFF.

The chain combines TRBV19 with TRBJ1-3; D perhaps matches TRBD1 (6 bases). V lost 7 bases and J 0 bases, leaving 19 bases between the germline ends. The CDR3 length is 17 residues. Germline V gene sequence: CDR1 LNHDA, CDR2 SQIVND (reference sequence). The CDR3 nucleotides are TGTGCCAGTACCGTAGTGGGACATCAGAGCTCTGGAAACACCATATATTTT. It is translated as CASTVVGHQSSGNTIYF.